The subject of this entry is one T cell receptor (beta chain). Antigen unknown. 60 Vbeta and 13 Jbeta primers were used in PCR. Assay: immunoSEQ multiplex PCR; the TCRdb copy retains only in-frame clones and omits some. This sample carries 150,000 to 200,000 clones, 70% to 90% of them seen once, and the ten largest clones take around a tenth. This sample was taken from a study of cytomegalovirus exposure and HLA in healthy donors. Broader study findings: Cytomegalovirus-associated status was assigned to roughly 160 TCR beta chains. Exclusion applied to some V segments, including TRBV6-2 and TRBV6-3, as they were indistinguishable. Later work found that TCR association rates differed between HLA loci; DRB1 had the most and HLA-C the fewest. TCR beta sequences reportedly predicted the HLA-A and HLA-B alleles of most subjects accurately.

Trimming took 0 bases from V and 9 from J, leaving 18 bases between them. This CDR3 is built from 16 residues. Germline assignment: CDR1 LNHNV and CDR2 YYDKDF (reference sequence). The rearrangement links TRBV15 to TRBJ2-1; D unclear. The source material was PBMCs. This clonotype was obtained from a man aged 18 to 30 in good health and CMV-seropositive. The CDR3 protein is CATSRDFTAPLPEQFF. CDR3 DNA: TGTGCCACCAGCAGAGATTTTACTGCTCCCCTCCCTGAGCAGTTCTTC.